Shown below are 31 T cell receptor beta chains from a single sample sequenced in a study of beta chain features in type 1 diabetes. The study's findings and limits: In all four CD4+ subsets, TCRB CDR3 length was significantly, moderately reduced in type 1 diabetes.

Their recognized antigens are unknown. cDNA synthesis used the whole RNA isolate, giving expressed TCRB sequences. Generated by immunoSEQ multiplex PCR, the TCRdb table keeps only in-frame clones and is missing some. The sample carries about 700,000 clones, around 15% recorded once. Material: naive CD4+ T cells from blood. The receptors derive from a man between 18 and 29 years old with type 1 diabetes.

This clone appeared a few times. The chain recombines TRBV7-9 with TRBJ2-5, with a possible D match to TRBD2 (6 bases). CDR3 length: 14 residues. Germline V gene data show CDR1 as SEHNR and CDR2 as FQNEAQ (reference sequence). The ends were cut back, 5 bases at V and 5 bases at J, with 15 bases in the middle. CDR3 amino acids: CASSPRENGETQYF. The CDR3 DNA reads as TGTGCCAGCAGCCCGCGGGAAAACGGGGAGACCCAGTACTTC.

The rearrangement joins TRBV14 to TRBJ1-2, with 7 bases identical to TRBD1. Germline lookup yields CDR1 SGHDN and CDR2 FVKESK. V lost 3 bases and J lost 6; bases outside the gene matches: 19. The CDR3 covers 18 residues. The CDR3 spells CASSHRNRGVGVPDGYTF. DNA for the CDR3: TGTGCCAGCAGCCACCGAAACAGGGGTGTTGGCGTCCCGGATGGCTACACCTTC.

This clone was seen a handful of times. The chain combines TRBV10-3 with TRBJ1-1; 9 bases align to TRBD1. CDR1 and CDR2 (germline): ENHRY, SYGVKD. The CDR3 has 13 residues. Germline trimming cut 7 bases from V and 8 bases from J; bases unmatched to any gene: 8. CDR3 coding DNA: TGTGCCATCATTTCGCGACAGGGGGGAGAAGCTTTCTTT. This sequence encodes CAIISRQGGEAFF.

The chain links TRBV4-2 to TRBJ2-2, with D unclear. V shed 0 bases and J shed 1 base, with 15 bases lying between them. Germline assignment: CDR1 LGHNA and CDR2 YNFKEQ. The CDR3 contains 18 residues. CDR3 sequence reads: CASSQELPFTRNTGELFF. DNA for the CDR3: TGTGCCAGCAGCCAAGAGCTCCCTTTTACGAGGAACACCGGGGAGCTGTTTTTT.

A few counts support this clone. This sequence joins TRBV7-2 and TRBJ1-1; D call uncertain. The germline gives CDR1 SGHTA, CDR2 FQGNSA. V was pared by 1 base and J by 0 bases, with 9 bases between. The CDR3 covers 15 residues. CDR3 bases: TGTGCCAGCAGCTTAGACTACAGCCTGAACACTGAAGCTTTCTTT. This gives the protein CASSLDYSLNTEAFF.

This clone was seen more than once but under ten times. The CDR3 coding sequence is TGTGCCAGCAGCGAGGTGGTCCGGGGGCCCCAGCATTTT. This gives the protein CASSEVVRGPQHF. This chain links TRBV9 with TRBJ1-5; D not certain. The CDR3 length is 13 residues. Germline loops: CDR1 SGDLS, CDR2 YYNGEE. Trimming left V 3 bases short and J 9 bases short, with 13 bases between. Complete variable domain (other parts from reference TRBV9 and TRBJ1-5): DSGVTQTPKHLITATGQRVTLRCSPRSGDLSVYWYQQSLDQGLQFLIQYYNGEERAKGNILERFSAQQFPDLHSELNLSSLELGDSALYFCASSEVVRGPQHFGDGTRLSIL.

V and J are TRBV9 and TRBJ1-2, with 7 nucleotides matching TRBD1. CDR1 is SGDLS, CDR2 YYNGEE, per germline. This CDR3 has 15 residues. The V and J ends lost 4 bases and 5 bases, in that order; junction bases with no gene match: 11. The CDR3 DNA sequence: TGTGCCAGCAGCTCCAAGGGGGCCCTCCCGTATGGCTACACCTTC. Its translation is CASSSKGALPYGYTF.

The CDR3 is CATSREYVDLNEAFF. As DNA, the CDR3 is TGTGCCACCAGCAGAGAATATGTGGATCTGAATGAAGCTTTCTTT. The rearrangement joins TRBV15 to TRBJ1-1; the D is unclear. The germline CDR1 and CDR2 sequences are LNHNV and YYDKDF (reference sequence). This CDR3 is built from 15 residues. V lost 0 bases and J lost 7, with 15 bases in between. The full variable domain, in which reference TRBV15 and TRBJ1-1 provide the parts outside the CDR3, is DAMVIQNPRYQVTQFGKPVTLSCSQTLNHNVMYWYQQKSSQAPKLLFHYYDKDFNNEADTPDNFQSRRPNTSFCFLDIRSPGLGDTAMYLCATSREYVDLNEAFFGQGTRLTVV.

Only one count was recorded for this clone. The chain has TRBV28 and TRBJ2-5; TRBD2 matches at 11 bases. The CDR3 has 14 amino acids. Germline-derived CDR1 and CDR2 are MDHEN and SYDVKM. V shed 6 bases and J 7 bases; nucleotides not matched to a gene: 7. CDR3 amino acids: CASRPGLAVGTQYF. CDR3 in DNA: TGTGCCAGCAGACCGGGACTAGCGGTGGGGACCCAGTACTTC.

The chain links TRBV4-1 to TRBJ2-7; D is tentatively TRBD1 or TRBD2 (5 bases each). The germline V gene encodes CDR1 MGHRA and CDR2 YSYEKL. This CDR3 is built from 13 residues. Trimming left V 4 bases short and J 6 bases short, with 13 bases between. Written as DNA, the CDR3 is TGCGCCAGCAGCCCCGGGACCTGGCCCGAGCAGTACTTC. This translates into CASSPGTWPEQYF.

The CDR3 spells CAWSVMTGTDTQYF. For the CDR3, the DNA is TGTGCCTGGAGTGTGATGACGGGCACAGATACGCAGTATTTT. This chain connects TRBV30 to TRBJ2-3; D not certain. The CDR3 is 14 amino acids. Trimming cost V 0 bases and J 1 base, with 8 bases left between them. CDR1 GTSNPN and CDR2 SVGIG come from the germline V gene (reference sequence).

A few counts support this clone. V is TRBV7-9 and J is TRBJ1-2; TRBD1 is a possible D gene (5 bases). The CDR3 totals 14 residues. Looked up from germline, CDR1 is SEHNR and CDR2 is FQNEAQ (reference sequence). The V end lost 1 base, the J end lost 4 bases, and 10 bases lay between the germline ends. Here the CDR3 DNA reads TGTGCCAGCAGCTTAGGGGGCGGCTCCTATGGCTACACCTTC. Its protein product is CASSLGGGSYGYTF. Full variable domain (missing parts from reference TRBV7-9 and TRBJ1-2): DTGVSQNPRHKITKRGQNVTFRCDPISEHNRLYWYRQTLGQGPEFLTYFQNEAQLEKSRLLSDRFSAERPKGSFSTLEIQRTEQGDSAMYLCASSLGGGSYGYTFGSGTRLTVV.

The chain combines TRBV18 with TRBJ2-3; 7 positions match TRBD1. Germline loops: CDR1 KGHSH, CDR2 LQKENI. The length of the CDR3 is 16 residues. V shed 3 bases, J shed 6 bases, and the junction held 12 bases outside the gene matches. The CDR3 region is CASSPNRGSNADTQYF. The CDR3 DNA reads as TGTGCCAGCTCACCGAACAGGGGCTCCAACGCGGATACGCAGTATTTT.

V gene TRBV19 combines with J gene TRBJ1-5, with D uncertain. The CDR3 consists of 15 residues. V was clipped by 4 bases and J by 0 bases, with 10 bases between them. The germline gives CDR1 LNHDA, CDR2 SQIVND (reference sequence). CDR3 sequence: CASSTLSYSNQPQHF. CDR3 DNA sequence: TGTGCCAGTAGTACACTAAGTTATAGCAATCAGCCCCAGCATTTT.

This clone was observed a handful of times. The genes are TRBV20-1 and TRBJ2-1; D unresolved. Germline-derived CDR1 and CDR2 are DFQATT and SNEGSKA (reference sequence). V shed 6 bases and J shed 10 bases, with 13 bases lying between them. This CDR3 is built from 11 residues. The CDR3 nucleotides are TGCAGTGCGGCCCGGTTGGGCGAGCAGTTCTTC. It is translated as CSAARLGEQFF.

V and J are TRBV23-1 and TRBJ1-2; maybe TRBD1 (5 bases). TRBV23-1 is flagged as an ORF with uncertain function. This CDR3 has 14 amino acids. V was cut by 8 bases and J by 5 bases, with 18 bases left in between. The CDR3 protein is CASAMGPAGYGYTF. CDR3 bases: TGCGCCAGCGCCATGGGGCCCGCAGGTTATGGCTACACCTTC.

The chain uses TRBV9 and TRBJ2-3; 12 nucleotides align to TRBD2. The CDR3 is 18 amino acids. J was trimmed by 0 bases and V by 2 bases; bases with no gene match: 7. In germline, CDR1 is SGDLS, CDR2 YYNGEE. The DNA of the CDR3 is TGTGCCAGCAGCGTCCGGACTAGCGGGGCCCAAAGCACAGATACGCAGTATTTT. Amino acid sequence: CASSVRTSGAQSTDTQYF.

The chain uses TRBV4-1 and TRBJ2-1, with 12 positions matching TRBD2. V lost 0 bases, J lost 4 bases, and 10 bases stayed unmatched. Germline lookup yields CDR1 MGHRA and CDR2 YSYEKL. The CDR3 has 19 residues. The CDR3 sequence is CASSQEGGLAGGLYNEQFF. CDR3 nucleotides: TGCGCCAGCAGCCAAGAGGGTGGGCTAGCGGGGGGGCTTTACAATGAGCAGTTCTTC.

This clone was seen a handful of times. This chain links TRBV7-9 with TRBJ1-2, with TRBD1 matching 10 bases. J gave up 2 bases and V 3 bases, and 6 bases lay outside the gene matches. Per the germline V gene, CDR1 is SEHNR and CDR2 is FQNEAQ (reference sequence). The CDR3 covers 16 residues. CDR3 DNA sequence: TGTGCCAGCAGCTTGGGACAGGGGTTGGAGAACTATGGCTACACCTTC. Protein: CASSLGQGLENYGYTF.

As regards this clone: The sample has other DNA sequences that encode this CDR3 too. The CDR3 DNA is TGTGCCAGCAGTTACTCGACCGATGGTTACGAGCAGTACTTC. Translating gives CASSYSTDGYEQYF. The rearrangement links TRBV6-5 to TRBJ2-7; D is uncertain. The CDR3 totals 14 residues. The V gene's germline CDR1 is MNHEY and CDR2 SVGAGI. The V gene lost 0 bases and the J gene lost 4 bases, with 10 bases spanning the gap.

This clone was seen more than once but under ten times. The chain recombines TRBV25-1 with TRBJ1-1; possible D gene TRBD1, 6 bases. V shed 5 bases and J shed 4 bases, with 14 bases lying between them. The germline CDR1 and CDR2 sequences are MGHDK and SYGVNS. The CDR3 is 14 amino acids. Here the CDR3 reads CASSHQGRGTEAFF. CDR3 DNA sequence: TGTGCCAGCAGTCACCAGGGGAGGGGCACTGAAGCTTTCTTT.

The chain carries TRBV13 and TRBJ2-1, with TRBD2 identical over 7 bases. The CDR3 loop spans 15 amino acids. Germline V gene lookup returns CDR1 PRHDT and CDR2 FYEKMQ (reference sequence). V lost 1 base, J lost 8 bases, and 8 bases stayed unmatched. This chain's CDR3 is CASSLVAPAGDEQFF. The DNA of the CDR3 is TGTGCCAGCAGCTTAGTGGCACCGGCGGGAGATGAGCAGTTCTTC.

The CDR3 nucleotides are TGTGCCAGCAGTGGGGCTAGCGGGGGCACAGATACGCAGTATTTT. It is translated as CASSGASGGTDTQYF. The genes are TRBV2 and TRBJ2-3; 9 bases match TRBD2. With V trimmed by 4 bases and J by 1 base, 3 bases remained unmatched. This CDR3 is built from 15 residues. Germline V gene lookup returns CDR1 SNHLY and CDR2 FYNNEI.

The V and J genes are TRBV10-3 and TRBJ2-5, with a possible D match to TRBD2 (5 bases). The CDR3 consists of 15 residues. The V end lost 0 bases, the J end lost 5 bases, and 13 bases lay between the germline ends. Germline V lookup: CDR1 ENHRY, CDR2 SYGVKD. CDR3 amino acids: CAISESLGSGETQYF. CDR3 nucleotides: TGTGCCATCAGTGAGTCTCTGGGGTCGGGGGAGACCCAGTACTTC.

This clone has more than one count but fewer than ten. The rearrangement uses TRBV5-1 and TRBJ2-7, with D unclear. Germline CDR1 SGHRS, CDR2 YFSETQ. The CDR3 runs to 14 residues. V was shortened by 0 bases and J by 3 bases, with 10 bases between the two germline ends. CDR3 coding DNA: TGCGCCAGCAGCTTGGAGGCTATAATCTACGAGCAGTACTTC. Translated: CASSLEAIIYEQYF. Variable domain in full (rest from reference TRBV5-1 and TRBJ2-7): KAGVTQTPRYLIKTRGQQVTLSCSPISGHRSVSWYQQTPGQGLQFLFEYFSETQRNKGNFPGRFSGRQFSNSRSEMNVSTLELGDSALYLCASSLEAIIYEQYFGPGTRLTVT.

This clone turned up a few times. The J gene is TRBJ1-1, the V gene TRBV7-9; TRBD1 might be the D (5 bases). Germline values: CDR1 SEHNR, CDR2 FQNEAQ (reference sequence). V lost 9 bases and J 2 bases, leaving 22 bases between the germline ends. The CDR3 extends over 16 amino acids. This chain's CDR3 is CASKNGPGGGNTEAFF. CDR3 bases: TGTGCCAGTAAGAACGGGCCTGGTGGGGGTAACACTGAAGCTTTCTTT.

Note on this clone: The sample contains more than one DNA sequence encoding this CDR3. This rearrangement joins TRBV11-3 to TRBJ2-3; TRBD2 aligns across 10 bases. The germline V gene has CDR1 SGHNT and CDR2 YENEEA. The CDR3 consists of 15 residues. J was trimmed by 1 base and V by 3 bases; bases with no gene match: 1. In DNA, the CDR3 is TGTGCCAGCAGCTTCACTAGCGGGGGCACAGATACGCAGTATTTT. Protein sequence: CASSFTSGGTDTQYF.

The V and J genes are TRBV30 and TRBJ1-1; possible D gene TRBD1, 6 bases. There are 14 residues in the CDR3. Germline lookup yields CDR1 GTSNPN and CDR2 SVGIG (reference sequence). Trimming shortened V by 1 base and J by 6 bases, and 15 bases separated the two germline ends. CDR3 in DNA: TGTGCCTGGAGTGCCGCACAGGGTTTCGCTGAAGCTTTCTTT. Translating gives CAWSAAQGFAEAFF.

This clone was observed a handful of times. V and J are TRBV30 and TRBJ2-7; 8 bases align to TRBD1. The V gene's germline CDR1 is GTSNPN and CDR2 SVGIG (reference sequence). This CDR3 has 14 amino acids. J gave up 7 bases and V 3 bases, and 11 bases lay outside the gene matches. The CDR3 DNA sequence: TGTGCCTGGAGCCCAGGGACAGGAGGGGTGGAGCAGTACTTC. Its translation: CAWSPGTGGVEQYF.

This clone has only a few counts. The genes are TRBV6-5 and TRBJ2-7; D not certain. V dropped 0 bases and J dropped 2 bases, with 14 bases sitting between them. CDR3 length: 16 amino acids. Germline V gene lookup returns CDR1 MNHEY and CDR2 SVGAGI. The CDR3, as DNA: TGTGCCAGCAGTTACTCGGGATCTGGGTTTACCTACGAGCAGTACTTC. Translating it yields CASSYSGSGFTYEQYF.

This clone was seen only a few times. The V and J genes are TRBV5-1 and TRBJ1-1, with D uncertain. Germline V gene lookup returns CDR1 SGHRS and CDR2 YFSETQ. The V end was cut by 4 bases, the J end by 5 bases, with 12 bases between. The CDR3 has 13 residues. The chain's CDR3 is CASSRLGGTEAFF. Written as DNA, the CDR3 is TGCGCCAGCAGCCGATTAGGAGGAACTGAAGCTTTCTTT.